These 20 T cell receptor beta chains came from one sample sequenced in a study of T cell responses to AZD1222 COVID-19 vaccine (dated by TCRdb to the early 2020s). Library construction relied on the immunoSEQ multiplex PCR assay. TCRdb re-hosts the immuneACCESS table, in-frame sequences only. Its copies lack some clones; in the studies checked, an unresolved V gene accounts for under half of them, and the cause for the rest is not known. For this sample there are 100,000 to 150,000 clones; around 87% appear just once. 1.5% of the sample goes to the ten largest clones. The time point label here, explained by the study, means: baseline before first vaccination. The input for sequencing was peripheral blood, taken on day 0 of AZD1222 vaccination. The origin of the receptors is an adult in good health.

V gene TRBV5-6 combines with J gene TRBJ1-5; weak D call: TRBD1 (6 bases). CDR3 length: 16 amino acids. CDR1 SGHDT and CDR2 YYEEEE come from the germline V gene. V was clipped by 4 bases and J by 3 bases, with 17 bases between them. The DNA for the CDR3 is TGTGCCAGCAGCCACGGGGGGGGCCCAAACAATCAGCCCCAGCATTTT. Translated, it gives CASSHGGGPNNQPQHF.

This sequence joins TRBV5-4 and TRBJ1-2, with D tentatively TRBD1 (6 bases). The germline V gene encodes CDR1 SGHNT and CDR2 YYREEE (reference sequence). V was clipped by 3 bases and J by 2 bases, with 14 bases between them. The CDR3 consists of 15 residues. CDR3: CASSSTQGPNYGYTF. As DNA, the CDR3 is TGTGCCAGCAGCTCTACACAGGGACCGAACTATGGCTACACCTTC.

J is TRBJ1-2 and V is TRBV10-3, with TRBD1 matching over 8 bases. The V segment lost 4 bases and the J segment 4 bases; nucleotides outside the gene matches: 8. This CDR3 is 15 amino acids long. Germline V gene sequence: CDR1 ENHRY, CDR2 SYGVKD. The DNA of the CDR3 is TGTGCCATCAGTGCAAACAGGGGGGGGTCCTATGGCTACACCTTC. Protein: CAISANRGGSYGYTF.

The chain couples TRBV29-1 to TRBJ2-7, with no clear D. The CDR3 is made up of 11 amino acids. V lost 7 bases, J lost 6 bases, and 13 bases lay in between. Germline V gene lookup returns CDR1 SQVTM and CDR2 ANQGSEA. The CDR3 is CSGMGRSEQYF. The CDR3 DNA reads as TGCAGCGGGATGGGTCGCTCCGAGCAGTACTTC.

The chain has TRBV4-2 and TRBJ1-6; no clear D gene. CDR3 length: 15 amino acids. CDR1 is LGHNA, CDR2 YNFKEQ, per germline. The V and J ends lost 0 bases and 7 bases respectively, with 10 bases between them. As DNA, the CDR3 is TGTGCCAGCAGCCAAGAGACGGGTGGAAATTCACCCCTCCACTTT. It yields the protein CASSQETGGNSPLHF.

The chain is built from TRBV5-1 and TRBJ2-5; 14 positions match TRBD2. CDR3 size: 14 residues. Germline V CDR1 and CDR2: SGHRS, YFSETQ. Losses at the gene ends were 3 bases for V and 13 bases for J; bases not matched to a gene: 8. The CDR3 reads CASSSGLAGELRYF. CDR3 in DNA: TGCGCCAGCAGCTCGGGACTAGCGGGGGAACTTCGGTACTTC.

J is TRBJ1-2 and V is TRBV5-4, with D hard to call. The CDR3 contains 17 residues. The ends were cut back, 0 bases at V and 0 bases at J, with 15 bases in the middle. CDR1 and CDR2 (germline): SGHNT, YYREEE (reference sequence). The CDR3 DNA follows: TGTGCCAGCAGCTTGGGGGGAGGGCCTCCTACTAACTATGGCTACACCTTC. Protein sequence: CASSLGGGPPTNYGYTF.

For the CDR3, the DNA is TGTGCCAGCAGCCCCTCAGGTCAGCCCCAGCATTTT. It encodes CASSPSGQPQHF. This chain uses TRBV12-3 or TRBV12-4 with TRBJ1-5; D remains ambiguous. The CDR3 is 12 amino acids. The V end lost 6 bases, the J end lost 6 bases, and 9 bases lay between the germline ends.

The chain combines TRBV9 with TRBJ1-3, with TRBD1 as a possible D gene (6 bases). This CDR3 has 17 residues. Germline-derived CDR1 and CDR2 are SGDLS and YYNGEE. Between the trimmed V and J ends, which lost 1 base and 4 bases, there was a span of 18 bases. The CDR3 loop reads CASSVSGPGAWGNTIYF. The DNA of the CDR3 is TGTGCCAGCAGCGTATCTGGACCGGGGGCATGGGGAAACACCATATATTTT.

The V gene is TRBV9, the J gene TRBJ1-5, with TRBD1 as a possible D gene (5 bases). The CDR3 runs 15 residues. The germline V and J ends were trimmed by 4 bases and 2 bases, with 13 bases remaining between them. Germline CDR1 reads SGDLS; CDR2 reads YYNGEE. The chain's CDR3 is CASSRGRDGNQPQHF. CDR3 nucleotides: TGTGCCAGCAGCCGGGGCAGGGACGGCAATCAGCCCCAGCATTTT.

This chain uses TRBV24-1 with TRBJ2-3; no firm D call. The CDR3 is 15 amino acids. From germline, CDR1 is KGHDR and CDR2 SFDVKD. The V and J ends lost 9 bases and 2 bases respectively, with 17 bases between them. The CDR3 DNA follows: TGTGCCACCCAGGCTAGTCTTGAAATCACAGATACGCAGTATTTT. This encodes CATQASLEITDTQYF.

The rearrangement joins TRBV6-4 to TRBJ2-1; 13 bases agree with TRBD2. The CDR3 runs 17 residues. The V gene end was trimmed by 3 bases and the J gene end by 5 bases; junction bases not matched to a gene: 7. Germline CDR1 reads MRHNA; CDR2 reads SNTAGT. The CDR3 sequence: CASSEVRGTSGDNEQFF. The CDR3 DNA is TGTGCCAGCAGTGAAGTGCGAGGGACTAGCGGGGACAATGAGCAGTTCTTC.

This clone was seen just once. The rearrangement links TRBV7-9 to TRBJ2-1; 8 nucleotides align to TRBD2. Germline V lookup: CDR1 SEHNR, CDR2 FQNEAQ (reference sequence). After removal of 1 base from V and 5 bases from J, the junction contained 7 bases not matched to a gene. The CDR3 covers 16 residues. CDR3 protein: CASSLVGGGPHNEQFF. The CDR3, as DNA: TGTGCCAGCAGCTTAGTTGGCGGGGGGCCCCACAATGAGCAGTTCTTC.

This chain links TRBV6-5 with TRBJ2-7; D is ambiguous. The CDR3 has 15 residues. Germline V gene lookup returns CDR1 MNHEY and CDR2 SVGAGI. The V gene lost 0 bases and the J gene lost 2 bases, with 11 bases spanning the gap. The CDR3: CASSYSRRQAYEQYF. The CDR3 coding sequence is TGTGCCAGCAGTTACTCGAGGCGGCAGGCCTACGAGCAGTACTTC.

The chain combines TRBV6-1 with TRBJ1-1; 11 bases line up with TRBD1. Germline trimming cut 2 bases from V and 4 bases from J; bases unmatched to any gene: 3. This CDR3 is built from 15 residues. The germline CDR1 and CDR2 sequences are MNHNS and SASEGT. The CDR3 DNA sequence: TGTGCCAGCAGTGAATGGGACAGGGGGGGCACTGAAGCTTTCTTT. This sequence encodes CASSEWDRGGTEAFF.

The genes are TRBV6-6 and TRBJ1-1; 8 positions agree with TRBD1. Germline trimming cut 7 bases from V and 10 bases from J; bases unmatched to any gene: 5. Per germline, CDR1 MNHNY and CDR2 SVGAGI (reference sequence). The CDR3 consists of 11 residues. Here the CDR3 reads CASTTTGGAFF. CDR3 DNA: TGTGCCAGCACGACTACAGGGGGAGCTTTCTTT.

Points on this clone: At the DNA level, this CDR3 is encoded by other sequences in the same sample as well. In nucleotides, the CDR3 is TGTGCCAGCAGTGAAGTACGGGAAAAACTGTTTTTT. Its translation is CASSEVREKLFF. The chain combines TRBV6-1 with TRBJ1-4; no firm D call. Germline lookup yields CDR1 MNHNS and CDR2 SASEGT. The CDR3 has 12 amino acids. Trimming stripped 1 base from V and 8 bases from J, with 5 bases between.

This chain connects TRBV6-5 to TRBJ1-1, with TRBD1 matching 10 bases. V shed 2 bases and J 10 bases; nucleotides not matched to a gene: 4. This CDR3 is 13 amino acids long. From germline, CDR1 is MNHEY and CDR2 SVGAGI. The CDR3 DNA follows: TGTGCCAGCAGTTACGGACAGGGGGTTCGAGCTTTCTTT. Translated, it gives CASSYGQGVRAFF.

This chain uses TRBV11-1 with TRBJ2-3, with D unresolved. The V gene lost 1 base and the J gene lost 6 bases, with 8 bases spanning the gap. CDR1 and CDR2 (germline): SGHAT, FQDESV (reference sequence). The CDR3 has 13 residues. CDR3 bases: TGTGCCAGCAGCTTAGGAGGCCAGGATACGCAGTATTTT. As protein: CASSLGGQDTQYF.

The chain has TRBV14 and TRBJ2-1, with D unresolved. The CDR3 is made up of 12 amino acids. Germline loops: CDR1 SGHDN, CDR2 FVKESK. The ends were cut back, 2 bases at V and 13 bases at J, with 12 bases in the middle. For the CDR3, the DNA is TGTGCCAGCAGCCAATCGGTGGGTATCCAGTTCTTC. Amino acid sequence: CASSQSVGIQFF.